One and the same sample provided the 24 T cell receptor beta chains below, sequenced in a study of blood T cells in healthy people across ages. The authors ran a second PCR of about 7 to 11 cycles using a sample-barcoded 5' primer and a J-beta primer mix. TCRdb fed the 5' RACE reads into MiXCR, producing one record per CDR3 protein. The sample yields 1.8 million or so distinct CDR3 sequences, about two fifths seen once. Source material: blood. Source of these receptors: a human donor in good health.

The V gene is TRBV28, the J gene TRBJ2-3; 7 positions match TRBD1. Germline CDR1 is MDHEN and CDR2 is SYDVKM. This CDR3 is 15 amino acids long. The V and J ends lost 7 bases and 6 bases, in that order; junction bases with no gene match: 13. This CDR3 reads CASTTTGWVPDTQYF. CDR3 bases: TGTGCCAGCACAACGACAGGGTGGGTTCCGGATACGCAGTATTTT.

This clonotype has a single count. Just one base apart from a much larger clone, this may be a read error. V gene TRBV4-3 combines with J gene TRBJ2-6, with 10 nucleotides matching TRBD2. This CDR3 contains 18 residues. The germline V gene encodes CDR1 LGHNA and CDR2 YSLEER. The CDR3: CASSQASGGPSGANVRTF. The CDR3 DNA reads TGCGCCAGCAGCCAAGCTAGCGGGGGCCCCTCTGGGGCCAACGTCCGGACTTTC.

The chain is built from TRBV24-1 and TRBJ2-7; 11 bases agree with TRBD2. The CDR3 has 15 amino acids. V lost 3 bases and J lost 0; bases outside the gene matches: 0. Looked up from germline, CDR1 is KGHDR and CDR2 is SFDVKD. The chain's CDR3 is CATSDGTSGSYEQYF. The CDR3 coding sequence is TGTGCCACCAGTGATGGGACTAGCGGCTCCTACGAGCAGTACTTC.

This clonotype was counted a few times. The CDR3 protein is CASSLARQGISPLHF. The CDR3 region has the DNA TGTGCCAGCAGCTTAGCGAGACAGGGGATTTCACCCCTCCACTTT. This rearrangement joins TRBV7-2 to TRBJ1-6; TRBD1 agrees at 8 bases. The CDR3 consists of 15 residues. Germline trimming cut 0 bases from V and 9 bases from J; bases unmatched to any gene: 4. Germline CDR1 reads SGHTA; CDR2 reads FQGNSA.

J is TRBJ1-1 and V is TRBV7-2, with 9 bases that match TRBD1. V was clipped by 5 bases and J by 5 bases; unmatched bases: 9. Germline-derived CDR1 and CDR2 are SGHTA and FQGNSA. The CDR3 totals 15 residues. This chain's CDR3 is CASSITDRGWTEAFF. The CDR3 bases are TGTGCCAGCAGCATTACTGACAGGGGGTGGACTGAAGCTTTCTTT.

This clonotype showed up just a few times. The chain employs TRBV9 and TRBJ1-2; 7 bases align to TRBD1. Germline V lookup: CDR1 SGDLS, CDR2 YYNGEE. V lost 2 bases, J lost 1 base, and 5 bases stayed unmatched. The CDR3 runs to 15 residues. In DNA, the CDR3 is TGTGCCAGCAGCGTGACGACAGGGAGTAACTATGGCTACACCTTC. Its translation: CASSVTTGSNYGYTF.

The chain uses TRBV4-3 and TRBJ2-7; D perhaps matches TRBD1 (6 bases). Trimming took 0 bases from V and 0 from J, leaving 15 bases between them. Germline V lookup: CDR1 LGHNA, CDR2 YSLEER. The CDR3 runs to 17 residues. The CDR3 nucleotides are TGCGCCAGCAGCCAAGACCGGTCAACGACAGGCTCCTACGAGCAGTACTTC. Its translation: CASSQDRSTTGSYEQYF.

Only a few counts were recorded for this clonotype. As DNA, the CDR3 is TGCAGTGCTAGAATGGGCGAAGATCAGCCCCAGCATTTT. It translates to CSARMGEDQPQHF. The chain carries TRBV20-1 and TRBJ1-5; D is ambiguous. This CDR3 is built from 13 residues. Trimming pared 2 bases from V and 5 bases from J, leaving 10 bases between. CDR1 DFQATT and CDR2 SNEGSKA come from the germline V gene (reference sequence).

As to this clonotype: A much larger clone sits a single nucleotide away, making a read error possible. The chain joins TRBV7-2 to TRBJ2-3; D might be TRBD2 (5 bases). The V end lost 5 bases, the J end lost 8 bases, and 8 bases lay between the germline ends. Looked up from germline, CDR1 is SGHTA and CDR2 is FQGNSA. The CDR3 runs to 11 residues. The CDR3 coding sequence is TGTGCCAGCAGCCCAGAGGGTACGCAGTATTTT. This sequence encodes CASSPEGTQYF.

The gene calls are TRBV12-5 and TRBJ1-1; tentative D call: TRBD1 (5 bases). The CDR3 totals 16 residues. Between the trimmed V and J ends, which lost 0 bases and 0 bases, there was a span of 11 bases. Germline V gene lookup returns CDR1 LGHNT and CDR2 FRNRAP. Here the CDR3 DNA reads TGTGCTAGTGGTTTGGTAAAGGGACCCATGAACACTGAAGCTTTCTTT. Protein sequence: CASGLVKGPMNTEAFF.

This sequence joins TRBV12-5 and TRBJ2-7; D remains unclear. The CDR3 runs to 12 residues. Per germline, CDR1 LGHNT and CDR2 FRNRAP. The V and J ends lost 0 bases and 4 bases respectively, with 4 bases between them. The CDR3 loop reads CASGLVGYEQYF. As DNA, the CDR3 is TGTGCTAGTGGTTTGGTAGGGTACGAGCAGTACTTC.

The rearrangement links TRBV4-3 to TRBJ2-2, with 8 bases that match TRBD2. Trimming at V came to 1 base and at J to 3 bases, leaving 7 bases not matched to a gene. The CDR3 spans 17 residues. Looked up from germline, CDR1 is LGHNA and CDR2 is YSLEER. The CDR3 DNA sequence: TGCGCCAGCAGCCAAGCCCCGGGGGGGCCCGACACCGGGGAGCTGTTTTTT. It encodes CASSQAPGGPDTGELFF.

This clonotype was counted only a few times. The gene calls are TRBV10-3 and TRBJ2-7; D may be TRBD1 (5 bases). CDR1 ENHRY and CDR2 SYGVKD come from the germline V gene. Deletions cut 8 bases from V and 5 bases from J, with 16 bases between. CDR3 size: 13 residues. The DNA of the CDR3 is TGTGCCATCCAGGGTCCGTCGGTGAACGAGCAGTACTTC. Its translation: CAIQGPSVNEQYF.

This CDR3 is CASSVAVSGGPNYNEQFF. CDR3 DNA sequence: TGTGCCAGCAGCGTAGCTGTTAGCGGGGGCCCTAATTACAATGAGCAGTTCTTC. This chain uses TRBV9 with TRBJ2-1; 9 nucleotides match TRBD2. With V trimmed by 0 bases and J by 4 bases, 11 bases remained unmatched. The CDR3 has 18 amino acids. Germline CDR1 reads SGDLS; CDR2 reads YYNGEE.

This chain joins TRBV6-5 and TRBJ2-3; 7 nucleotides line up with TRBD1. Germline values: CDR1 MNHEY, CDR2 SVGAGI. The CDR3 is 14 residues long. V shed 5 bases, J shed 6 bases, and the junction held 8 bases outside the gene matches. CDR3 DNA: TGTGCCAGCAGTCCCAGGACAGGCCGGGATACGCAGTATTTT. The encoded protein is CASSPRTGRDTQYF.

The V gene is TRBV29-1, the J gene TRBJ1-2; TRBD1 might be the D (5 bases). V was shortened by 0 bases and J by 2 bases, with 10 bases between the two germline ends. The CDR3 totals 14 residues. In germline, CDR1 is SQVTM, CDR2 ANQGSEA. CDR3 region: CSVEDGTGNYGYTF. Written as DNA, the CDR3 is TGCAGCGTTGAAGATGGAACAGGAAACTATGGCTACACCTTC.

The gene calls are TRBV20-1 and TRBJ1-5; D ambiguous. The ends were cut back, 7 bases at V and 11 bases at J, with 12 bases in the middle. Germline V gene lookup returns CDR1 DFQATT and CDR2 SNEGSKA (reference sequence). The CDR3 spans 10 residues. Here the CDR3 DNA reads TGCAGTGTTCTCGACGAAGCCCAGCATTTT. It yields the protein CSVLDEAQHF.

This sequence joins TRBV4-2 and TRBJ2-7; D possibly corresponds to TRBD1 (6 bases). The germline gives CDR1 LGHNA, CDR2 YNFKEQ. This CDR3 has 18 amino acids. V was clipped by 1 base and J by 6 bases, with 25 bases between them. CDR3 DNA sequence: TGTGCCAGCAGCCAAGTTCTTACAGTAAACAGGGTCGGAAGCGAGCAGTACTTC. This sequence encodes CASSQVLTVNRVGSEQYF.

The J gene is TRBJ2-3, the V gene TRBV5-1; D remains ambiguous. Trimming cost V 1 base and J 6 bases, with 18 bases left between them. Germline V gives CDR1 SGHRS, CDR2 YFSETQ. The CDR3 extends over 16 amino acids. The CDR3 DNA sequence: TGCGCCAGCAGCTTGTTACTCACTGGATCCGAGGATACGCAGTATTTT. Translating gives CASSLLLTGSEDTQYF. Combining the CDR3 with reference TRBV5-1 and TRBJ2-3 gives the whole variable domain KAGVTQTPRYLIKTRGQQVTLSCSPISGHRSVSWYQQTPGQGLQFLFEYFSETQRNKGNFPGRFSGRQFSNSRSEMNVSTLELGDSALYLCASSLLLTGSEDTQYFGPGTRLTVL.

This clonotype showed up many times. V usage is TRBV29-1 and J usage is TRBJ2-5, with D hard to call. V lost 0 bases, J lost 5 bases, and 7 bases lay in between. The germline V gene encodes CDR1 SQVTM and CDR2 ANQGSEA. This CDR3 is 12 amino acids long. The CDR3 protein is CSVEEVRETQYF. Written as DNA, the CDR3 is TGCAGCGTTGAAGAGGTCCGGGAGACCCAGTACTTC.

Here the CDR3 DNA reads TGCGCCAGCAGCGACTGGACAGGGTTGACCTACGAGCAGTACTTC. Translated, it gives CASSDWTGLTYEQYF. This chain connects TRBV5-1 to TRBJ2-7; TRBD1 matches 8 bases. Per germline, CDR1 SGHRS and CDR2 YFSETQ. The CDR3 covers 15 residues. Germline trimming cut 4 bases from V and 2 bases from J; bases unmatched to any gene: 8.

The rearrangement joins TRBV5-8 to TRBJ2-2, with D uncertain. CDR3 length equals 16 residues. Germline CDR1 and CDR2: SGHTS and YDEGEE. The V end lost 4 bases, the J end lost 1 base, and 14 bases lay between the germline ends. CDR3: CASSVPGLGNTGELFF. CDR3 sequence (DNA): TGTGCCAGCAGCGTTCCGGGTCTGGGGAACACCGGGGAGCTGTTTTTT.

This clonotype has a single count. This chain links TRBV7-2 with TRBJ1-4, with D perhaps matching TRBD1 (5 bases). The germline gives CDR1 SGHTA, CDR2 FQGNSA. V lost 5 bases, J lost 6 bases, and 16 bases lay in between. This CDR3 is built from 15 residues. The CDR3, as DNA: TGTGCCAGCAGCCTGGGGGACTGGGGATATGAAAAACTGTTTTTT. Protein product: CASSLGDWGYEKLFF. Together with reference TRBV7-2 and TRBJ1-4, the CDR3 gives the full variable domain: GAGVSQSPSNKVTEKGKDVELRCDPISGHTALYWYRQSLGQGLEFLIYFQGNSAPDKSGLPSDRFSAERTGGSVSTLTIQRTQQEDSAVYLCASSLGDWGYEKLFFGSGTQLSVL.

This chain uses TRBV2 with TRBJ2-7, with D maybe TRBD1 (6 bases). CDR1 is SNHLY and CDR2 is FYNNEI in the germline V gene. The CDR3 has 14 residues. With 4 bases removed from V and 4 bases from J, the gap between germline ends came to 14 bases. This CDR3 reads CASSGYRVRYEQYF. As DNA, the CDR3 is TGTGCCAGCAGTGGGTACAGGGTAAGGTACGAGCAGTACTTC.